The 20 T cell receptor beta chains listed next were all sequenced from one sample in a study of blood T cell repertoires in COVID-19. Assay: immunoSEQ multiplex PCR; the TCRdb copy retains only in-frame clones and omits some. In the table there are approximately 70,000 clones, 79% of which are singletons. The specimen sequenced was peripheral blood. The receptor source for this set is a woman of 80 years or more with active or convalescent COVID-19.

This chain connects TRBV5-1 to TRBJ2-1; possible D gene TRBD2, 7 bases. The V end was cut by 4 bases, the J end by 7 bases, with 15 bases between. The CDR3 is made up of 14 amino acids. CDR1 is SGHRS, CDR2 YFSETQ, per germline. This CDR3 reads CASSPGGLGNEQFF. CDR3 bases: TGCGCCAGCAGCCCGGGGGGCTTAGGGAATGAGCAGTTCTTC. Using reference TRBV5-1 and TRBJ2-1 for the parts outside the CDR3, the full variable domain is KAGVTQTPRYLIKTRGQQVTLSCSPISGHRSVSWYQQTPGQGLQFLFEYFSETQRNKGNFPGRFSGRQFSNSRSEMNVSTLELGDSALYLCASSPGGLGNEQFFGPGTRLTVL.

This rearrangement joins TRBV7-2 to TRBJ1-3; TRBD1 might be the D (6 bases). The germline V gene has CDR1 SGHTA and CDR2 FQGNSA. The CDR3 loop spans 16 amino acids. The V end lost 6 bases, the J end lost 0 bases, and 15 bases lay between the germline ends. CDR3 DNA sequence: TGTGCCAGCAGTCTCAGACAGGTATACTCTGGAAACACCATATATTTT. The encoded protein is CASSLRQVYSGNTIYF.

Here the CDR3 reads CASSTPHSNQPQHF. The CDR3 DNA follows: TGTGCCAGCAGCACCCCACATAGCAATCAGCCCCAGCATTTT. This chain links TRBV7-2 with TRBJ1-5, with no clear D. CDR1 SGHTA and CDR2 FQGNSA come from the germline V gene. This CDR3 comprises 14 residues. Trimming shortened V by 5 bases and J by 0 bases, and 8 bases separated the two germline ends.

The CDR3 region has the DNA TGTGCCACCAGTGAATCCGGGACAGCGCATTACGAGCAGTACTTC. Translation gives CATSESGTAHYEQYF. The chain links TRBV24-1 to TRBJ2-7; 7 nucleotides match TRBD1. V shed 4 bases and J 4 bases; nucleotides not matched to a gene: 9. CDR1 KGHDR and CDR2 SFDVKD come from the germline V gene. The CDR3 is 15 amino acids.

The CDR3 region is CAWSPGGATSRTDTQYF. CDR3 DNA sequence: TGTGCCTGGAGTCCTGGGGGGGCGACTAGCCGCACAGATACGCAGTATTTT. The rearrangement joins TRBV30 to TRBJ2-3; a possible D gene is TRBD2 (7 bases). V was pared by 2 bases and J by 1 base, with 19 bases between. CDR1 and CDR2 from the germline V gene are GTSNPN and SVGIG (reference sequence). CDR3 length: 17 amino acids.

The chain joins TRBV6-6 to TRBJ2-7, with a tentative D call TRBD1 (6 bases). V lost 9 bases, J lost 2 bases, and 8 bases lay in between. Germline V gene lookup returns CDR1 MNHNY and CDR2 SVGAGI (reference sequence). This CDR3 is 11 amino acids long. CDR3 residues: CASQGTYEQYF. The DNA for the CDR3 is TGTGCCAGTCAGGGGACCTACGAGCAGTACTTC.

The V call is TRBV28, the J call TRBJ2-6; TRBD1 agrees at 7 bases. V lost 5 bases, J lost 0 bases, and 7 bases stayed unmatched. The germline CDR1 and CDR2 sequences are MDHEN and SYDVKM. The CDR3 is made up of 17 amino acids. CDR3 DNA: TGTGCCAGCAGTCTACCGGGACAGCACTCTGGGGCCAACGTCCTGACTTTC. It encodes CASSLPGQHSGANVLTF.

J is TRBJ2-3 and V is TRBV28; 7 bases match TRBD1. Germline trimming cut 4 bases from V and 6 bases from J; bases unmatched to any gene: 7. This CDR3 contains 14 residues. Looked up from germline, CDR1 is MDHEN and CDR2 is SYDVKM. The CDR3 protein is CASSSLQGQDTQYF. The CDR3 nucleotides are TGTGCCAGCAGTTCCCTACAGGGGCAGGATACGCAGTATTTT.

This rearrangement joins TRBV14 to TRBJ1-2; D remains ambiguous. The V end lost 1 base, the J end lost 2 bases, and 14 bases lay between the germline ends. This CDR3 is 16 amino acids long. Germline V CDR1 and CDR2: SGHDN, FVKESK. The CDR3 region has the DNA TGTGCCAGCAGCCAAGTTGGTAGGAGTTCGAACTATGGCTACACCTTC. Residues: CASSQVGRSSNYGYTF.

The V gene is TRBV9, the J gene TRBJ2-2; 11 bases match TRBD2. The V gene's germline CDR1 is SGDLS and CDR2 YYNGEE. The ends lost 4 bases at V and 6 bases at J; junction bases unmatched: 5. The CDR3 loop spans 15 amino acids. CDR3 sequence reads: CASSPLAGGSGELFF. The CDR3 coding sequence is TGTGCCAGCAGCCCCCTAGCGGGAGGTTCCGGGGAGCTGTTTTTT.

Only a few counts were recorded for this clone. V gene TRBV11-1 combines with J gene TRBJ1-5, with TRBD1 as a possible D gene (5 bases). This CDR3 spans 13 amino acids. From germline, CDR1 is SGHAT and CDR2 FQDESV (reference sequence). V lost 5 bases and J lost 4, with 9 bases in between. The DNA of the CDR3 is TGTGCCAGCAGCAAACAGGAGAATCAGCCCCAGCATTTT. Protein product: CASSKQENQPQHF.

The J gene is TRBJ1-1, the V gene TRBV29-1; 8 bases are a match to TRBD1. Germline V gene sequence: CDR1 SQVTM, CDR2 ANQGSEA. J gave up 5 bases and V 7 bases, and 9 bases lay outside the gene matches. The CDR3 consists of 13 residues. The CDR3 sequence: CSADQGAGTEAFF. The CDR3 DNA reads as TGCAGCGCCGACCAGGGGGCAGGGACTGAAGCTTTCTTT.

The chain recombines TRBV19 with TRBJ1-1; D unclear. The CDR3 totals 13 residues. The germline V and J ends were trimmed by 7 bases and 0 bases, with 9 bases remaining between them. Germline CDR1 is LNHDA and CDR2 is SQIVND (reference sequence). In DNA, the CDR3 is TGTGCCAGTACAAGCTTCATGAACACTGAAGCTTTCTTT. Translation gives CASTSFMNTEAFF.

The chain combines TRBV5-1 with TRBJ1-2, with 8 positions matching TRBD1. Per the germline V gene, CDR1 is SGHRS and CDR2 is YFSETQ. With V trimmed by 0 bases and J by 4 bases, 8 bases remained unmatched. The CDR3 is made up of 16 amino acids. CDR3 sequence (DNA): TGCGCCAGCAGCTTGGACCCCCTTGACAGGGGCTATGGCTACACCTTC. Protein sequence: CASSLDPLDRGYGYTF.

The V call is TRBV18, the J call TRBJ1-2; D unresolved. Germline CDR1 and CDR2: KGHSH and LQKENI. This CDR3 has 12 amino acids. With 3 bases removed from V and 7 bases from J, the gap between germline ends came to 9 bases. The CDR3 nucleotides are TGTGCCAGCTCACCCCTTCTCAGTGGCTACACCTTC. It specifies CASSPLLSGYTF.

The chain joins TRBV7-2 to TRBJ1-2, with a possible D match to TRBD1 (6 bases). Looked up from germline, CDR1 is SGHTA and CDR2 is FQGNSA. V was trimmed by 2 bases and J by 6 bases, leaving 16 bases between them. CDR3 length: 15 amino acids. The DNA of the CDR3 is TGTGCCAGCAGCTTATTGGCGGGGGCCGCTGATGGCTACACCTTC. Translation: CASSLLAGAADGYTF. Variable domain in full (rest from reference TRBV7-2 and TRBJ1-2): GAGVSQSPSNKVTEKGKDVELRCDPISGHTALYWYRQSLGQGLEFLIYFQGNSAPDKSGLPSDRFSAERTGGSVSTLTIQRTQQEDSAVYLCASSLLAGAADGYTFGSGTRLTVV.

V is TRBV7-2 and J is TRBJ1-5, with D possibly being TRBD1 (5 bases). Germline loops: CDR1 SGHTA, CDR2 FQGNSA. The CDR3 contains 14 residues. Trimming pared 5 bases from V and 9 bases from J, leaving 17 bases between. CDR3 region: CASSGVQGARPQHF. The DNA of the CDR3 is TGTGCCAGCAGCGGGGTCCAGGGCGCAAGGCCCCAGCATTTT.

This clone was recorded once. CDR3 amino acids: CASLSTPGNQPQHF. As DNA, the CDR3 is TGTGCCAGCTTAAGCACGCCGGGCAATCAGCCCCAGCATTTT. The chain carries TRBV28 and TRBJ1-5, with D unclear. V was pared by 8 bases and J by 2 bases, with 13 bases between. Germline V gives CDR1 MDHEN, CDR2 SYDVKM. The CDR3 totals 14 residues. The full variable domain, its missing parts supplied by reference TRBV28 and TRBJ1-5, is DVKVTQSSRYLVKRTGEKVFLECVQDMDHENMFWYRQDPGLGLRLIYFSYDVKMKEKGDIPEGYSVSREKKERFSLILESASTNQTSMYLCASLSTPGNQPQHFGDGTRLSIL.

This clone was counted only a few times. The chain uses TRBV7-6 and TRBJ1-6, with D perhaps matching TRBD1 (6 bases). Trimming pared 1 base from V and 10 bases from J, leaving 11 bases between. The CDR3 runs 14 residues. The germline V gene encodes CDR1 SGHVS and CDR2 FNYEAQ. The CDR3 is CASSLGQVGSPLHF. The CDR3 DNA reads TGTGCCAGCAGCTTAGGACAGGTGGGCTCACCCCTCCACTTT.

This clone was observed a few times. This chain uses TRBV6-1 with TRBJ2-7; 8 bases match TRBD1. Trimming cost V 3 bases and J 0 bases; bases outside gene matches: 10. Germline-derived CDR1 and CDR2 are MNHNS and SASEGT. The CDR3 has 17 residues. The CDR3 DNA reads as TGTGCCAGCAGTGAGCGGATGAGGGGACAGGACTCCTACGAGCAGTACTTC. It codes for CASSERMRGQDSYEQYF.